The 32 T cell receptor beta chains below all came from one sample that was sequenced in a study of blood T cell repertoires in COVID-19 (dated by TCRdb to 2020 to 2022). Libraries came from the immunoSEQ multiplex PCR assay. TCRdb took this table from immuneACCESS and kept in-frame rearrangements with V and J called. Such tables lack part of the clones; where checked against another copy, unresolved V genes explain under half of the gap, and the rest is unexplained. In this sample the table shows about 75,000 clones, 70% to 80% of which occur a single time. The ten largest account for roughly 5% of the sample. Sequencing input: peripheral blood. The source is a woman of 80 years or more with active or convalescent COVID-19.

The chain joins TRBV24-1 to TRBJ2-3; D is ambiguous. Germline CDR1 and CDR2: KGHDR and SFDVKD. V shed 7 bases and J shed 4 bases, with 20 bases lying between them. The CDR3 is 16 amino acids. CDR3 in DNA: TGTGCCACCAGCGCAGGTGGGCCGTATGGTCCAGATACGCAGTATTTT. This sequence encodes CATSAGGPYGPDTQYF.

The gene calls are TRBV28 and TRBJ1-2; weak D call: TRBD1 (6 bases). V lost 0 bases, J lost 7 bases, and 15 bases lay in between. This CDR3 is 15 amino acids long. Per germline, CDR1 MDHEN and CDR2 SYDVKM. CDR3 coding DNA: TGTGCCAGCAGTTTATGGGGGGCACCCACTCCTGGCTACACCTTC. Its translation is CASSLWGAPTPGYTF.

J is TRBJ2-2 and V is TRBV28; 8 bases match TRBD2. Germline V CDR1 and CDR2: MDHEN, SYDVKM. The length of the CDR3 is 17 residues. V dropped 3 bases and J dropped 1; count of bases not matched to a gene: 7. Here the CDR3 reads CASSFLAGIKNTGELFF. In DNA form, the CDR3 reads TGTGCCAGCAGTTTTTTAGCGGGAATAAAGAACACCGGGGAGCTGTTTTTT.

The chain is built from TRBV10-2 and TRBJ2-5; TRBD2 might be the D (6 bases). The V gene lost 3 bases and the J gene lost 4 bases, with 18 bases spanning the gap. CDR1 is WSHSY, CDR2 SAAADI, per germline. The CDR3 consists of 16 residues. CDR3 sequence: CASSEQGGIGGETQYF. In DNA, the CDR3 is TGCGCCAGCAGTGAACAAGGCGGGATCGGGGGAGAGACCCAGTACTTC.

V and J are TRBV6-2 or TRBV6-3 and TRBJ2-3; 11 bases are a match to TRBD2. The CDR3 sequence is 19 residues long. CDR1 is MNHEY and CDR2 is SVGEGT in the germline V gene. With V trimmed by 4 bases and J by 4 bases, 16 bases remained unmatched. The CDR3, as DNA: TGTGCCAGCAGTTCTACGCTCACTAGCGGGAGAGGATTCCCAGATACGCAGTATTTT. Translation: CASSSTLTSGRGFPDTQYF.

The chain carries TRBV2 and TRBJ2-5; 10 bases fit TRBD2. V was clipped by 4 bases and J by 6 bases; unmatched bases: 11. Germline CDR1 SNHLY, CDR2 FYNNEI. This CDR3 is built from 16 residues. CDR3 in amino acids: CASSVGSSGSGKTQYF. CDR3 sequence (DNA): TGTGCCAGCAGTGTGGGTTCTAGCGGGAGCGGTAAGACCCAGTACTTC.

This chain uses TRBV7-8 with TRBJ1-6; 7 bases agree with TRBD1. Germline V gives CDR1 SGHVS, CDR2 FQNEAQ. The CDR3 runs to 16 residues. The V and J ends lost 5 bases and 4 bases, in that order; junction bases with no gene match: 8. CDR3 protein: CASSRGQTTYNSPLHF. The CDR3 bases are TGTGCCAGCAGCCGGGGACAGACGACATATAATTCACCCCTCCACTTT.

J is TRBJ2-7 and V is TRBV6-2 or TRBV6-3, with 7 positions matching TRBD1. Germline CDR1 MNHEY, CDR2 SVGEGT. The CDR3 totals 16 residues. V dropped 4 bases and J dropped 2; count of bases not matched to a gene: 11. The CDR3 DNA reads as TGTGCCAGCAGTTCTCTCAGGACAGGACTTCCCTACGAGCAGTACTTC. Protein sequence: CASSSLRTGLPYEQYF.

The chain carries TRBV28 and TRBJ2-1; 7 positions agree with TRBD2. This CDR3 comprises 16 residues. The ends lost 3 bases at V and 2 bases at J; junction bases unmatched: 7. Germline V gene sequence: CDR1 MDHEN, CDR2 SYDVKM. CDR3 sequence (DNA): TGTGCCAGCAGTTTCTGGCGGGAGTTTACCTACAATGAGCAGTTCTTC. Its protein is CASSFWREFTYNEQFF.

The rearrangement links TRBV6-6 to TRBJ2-7; D possibly corresponds to TRBD1 (5 bases). CDR1 is MNHNY, CDR2 SVGAGI, per germline (reference sequence). This CDR3 contains 15 residues. The germline V and J ends were trimmed by 0 bases and 4 bases, with 13 bases remaining between them. The CDR3 nucleotides read TGTGCCAGCAGTTACTCGAGGCAGGGTCAATACGAGCAGTACTTC. It codes for CASSYSRQGQYEQYF.

J is TRBJ1-5 and V is TRBV19; D not certain. This CDR3 region has 17 residues. From germline, CDR1 is LNHDA and CDR2 SQIVND (reference sequence). V lost 5 bases to trimming and J lost 1 base, with 18 bases between them. The CDR3 loop is CASSWSKGGVSNQPQHF. The CDR3 nucleotides are TGTGCCAGTAGTTGGTCAAAGGGAGGAGTCAGCAATCAGCCCCAGCATTTT.

The chain carries TRBV7-2 and TRBJ2-6; TRBD1 agrees at 11 bases. The CDR3 extends over 15 amino acids. CDR1 is SGHTA, CDR2 FQGNSA, per germline. V dropped 5 bases and J dropped 7; count of bases not matched to a gene: 4. CDR3 nucleotide sequence: TGTGCCAGCAGCGGGGACAGGGGGAAAGCCAACGTCCTGACTTTC. This sequence encodes CASSGDRGKANVLTF.

This chain connects TRBV4-1 to TRBJ2-1, with D perhaps TRBD2 (5 bases). This CDR3 spans 17 amino acids. V lost 0 bases to trimming and J lost 2 bases, with 14 bases between them. The germline gives CDR1 MGHRA, CDR2 YSYEKL. The CDR3 spells CASSQEHDRAAYNEQFF. As DNA, the CDR3 is TGCGCCAGCAGCCAAGAGCACGACCGAGCGGCCTACAATGAGCAGTTCTTC.

J is TRBJ2-7 and V is TRBV4-3; D ambiguous. Per the germline V gene, CDR1 is LGHNA and CDR2 is YSLEER. Trimming cost V 0 bases and J 3 bases, with 6 bases left between them. CDR3 length: 13 residues. The CDR3 loop reads CASSQDPLYEQYF. CDR3 bases: TGCGCCAGCAGCCAAGATCCACTCTACGAGCAGTACTTC.

CDR3: CASSATGGGGYTF. The CDR3 DNA reads as TGTGCCAGCAGCGCTACAGGGGGAGGGGGCTACACCTTC. This chain links TRBV5-4 with TRBJ1-2, with 8 bases lining up with TRBD1. Trimming at V came to 4 bases and at J to 8 bases, leaving 7 bases not matched to a gene. CDR1 is SGHNT, CDR2 YYREEE, per germline (reference sequence). The length of the CDR3 is 13 residues.

CDR3 region: CASSLTSTGETQYF. As DNA, the CDR3 is TGCGCCAGCAGCTTGACTTCGACGGGGGAGACCCAGTACTTC. V and J are TRBV5-1 and TRBJ2-5; possibly TRBD2 for D (5 bases). Per germline, CDR1 SGHRS and CDR2 YFSETQ. The CDR3 is 14 amino acids. With 1 base removed from V and 5 bases from J, the gap between germline ends came to 12 bases.

This chain uses TRBV7-2 with TRBJ2-7; TRBD1 might be the D (5 bases). The CDR3 loop spans 14 amino acids. CDR1 SGHTA and CDR2 FQGNSA come from the germline V gene. V was clipped by 2 bases and J by 3 bases, with 11 bases between them. The CDR3 nucleotides read TGTGCCAGCAGCTTACAGGGAAGGGGCTACGAGCAGTACTTC. It translates to CASSLQGRGYEQYF.

The gene calls are TRBV29-1 and TRBJ1-5; 10 positions match TRBD1. This CDR3 region has 13 residues. V lost 4 bases to trimming and J lost 7 bases; unmatched junction nucleotides: 4. Germline V gene sequence: CDR1 SQVTM, CDR2 ANQGSEA. The CDR3 bases are TGCAGCGTTGGGACAGGGGGAGGACAGCCCCAGCATTTT. It specifies CSVGTGGGQPQHF.

The V gene is TRBV6-1, the J gene TRBJ2-7; 13 positions match TRBD2. V lost 3 bases and J lost 3; bases outside the gene matches: 5. The CDR3 runs 16 residues. Germline V CDR1 and CDR2: MNHNS, SASEGT. This chain's CDR3 is CASSEVLAGGNYEQYF. CDR3 nucleotides: TGTGCCAGCAGTGAGGTACTAGCGGGGGGGAACTACGAGCAGTACTTC.

This clone came up once. This chain uses TRBV20-1 with TRBJ2-7; D may be TRBD1 (5 bases). Trimming stripped 3 bases from V and 3 bases from J, with 9 bases between. Germline V gene lookup returns CDR1 DFQATT and CDR2 SNEGSKA (reference sequence). The CDR3 length is 12 residues. The CDR3 nucleotides are TGCAGTGCTAGTCCGACAGACTACGAGCAGTACTTC. Amino acid sequence: CSASPTDYEQYF.

The chain uses TRBV15 and TRBJ1-5; unclear D gene. In germline, CDR1 is LNHNV, CDR2 YYDKDF (reference sequence). The ends were cut back, 0 bases at V and 4 bases at J, with 7 bases in the middle. This CDR3 contains 14 residues. The CDR3 reads CATSRERGNQPQHF. In DNA form, the CDR3 reads TGTGCCACCAGCAGAGAACGAGGTAATCAGCCCCAGCATTTT.

This clone was recorded a few times. This chain uses TRBV29-1 with TRBJ1-1; TRBD1 might be the D (6 bases). This CDR3 contains 12 residues. V dropped 5 bases and J dropped 1 base, with 8 bases sitting between them. CDR1 and CDR2 from the germline V gene are SQVTM and ANQGSEA. The CDR3 reads CSVKQGNTEAFF. The DNA for the CDR3 is TGCAGCGTTAAACAGGGGAACACTGAAGCTTTCTTT. The variable domain in full, completed from reference TRBV29-1 and TRBJ1-1, reads SAVISQKPSRDICQRGTSLTIQCQVDSQVTMMFWYRQQPGQSLTLIATANQGSEATYESGFVIDKFPISRPNLTFSTLTVSNMSPEDSSIYLCSVKQGNTEAFFGQGTRLTVV.

This chain connects TRBV3-1 (or the pseudogene TRBV3-2) to TRBJ1-2; TRBD1 aligns across 7 bases. Germline V gene lookup returns CDR1 LGHDT and CDR2 YNNKEL (reference sequence). After removal of 2 bases from V and 14 bases from J, the junction contained 8 bases not matched to a gene. The CDR3 contains 12 residues. CDR3 bases: TGTGCCAGCAGCCAACTGGGACAGCCTAGGACCTTC. Protein sequence: CASSQLGQPRTF.

This clone has a handful of counts. Different DNA sequences within this sample yield the same CDR3. V is TRBV6-2 or TRBV6-3 and J is TRBJ2-7; D might be TRBD2 (5 bases). CDR1 and CDR2 from the germline V gene are MNHEY and SVGEGT. Between the trimmed V and J ends, which lost 2 bases and 3 bases, there was a span of 11 bases. The CDR3 extends over 14 amino acids. This CDR3 reads CASSYSLANYEQYF. As DNA, the CDR3 is TGTGCCAGCAGTTACAGTTTAGCGAACTACGAGCAGTACTTC.

The chain couples TRBV7-2 to TRBJ1-2; TRBD1 aligns across 9 bases. The ends lost 2 bases at V and 6 bases at J; junction bases unmatched: 4. The germline V gene has CDR1 SGHTA and CDR2 FQGNSA. The CDR3 sequence is 14 residues long. This CDR3 reads CASSLMGTGHGYTF. The DNA for the CDR3 is TGTGCCAGCAGCTTAATGGGGACAGGGCATGGCTACACCTTC.

The V and J genes are TRBV20-1 and TRBJ1-5; 10 nucleotides align to TRBD1. The junction had 4 bases not matched to a gene; V was cut back by 3 bases and J by 5 bases. Germline V gene data show CDR1 as DFQATT and CDR2 as SNEGSKA (reference sequence). This CDR3 spans 14 amino acids. CDR3 sequence reads: CSASIGQGDQPQHF. CDR3 bases: TGCAGTGCTAGTATCGGACAGGGGGATCAGCCCCAGCATTTT.

This chain connects TRBV7-9 to TRBJ2-7, with a tentative D call TRBD2 (5 bases). Trimming pared 1 base from V and 5 bases from J, leaving 12 bases between. Germline assignment: CDR1 SEHNR and CDR2 FQNEAQ (reference sequence). The CDR3 spans 14 residues. CDR3 nucleotide sequence: TGTGCCAGCAGCTTAGGGCTAGCTGGGCACGAGCAGTACTTC. Amino acids: CASSLGLAGHEQYF.

The chain combines TRBV6-5 with TRBJ1-5, with D uncertain. Germline CDR1 reads MNHEY; CDR2 reads SVGAGI. The germline V and J ends were trimmed by 5 bases and 8 bases, with 13 bases remaining between them. CDR3 length: 13 residues. CDR3: CASSRHYREPQHF. The CDR3 DNA reads as TGTGCCAGCAGTCGTCACTACCGGGAGCCCCAGCATTTT.

In this sample, this clone turned up once. The chain employs TRBV12-3 or TRBV12-4 and TRBJ1-5; a weak D match, TRBD1 (6 bases). V was clipped by 6 bases and J by 7 bases, with 13 bases between them. The CDR3 consists of 13 residues. The CDR3, as DNA: TGTGCCAGCAGCACAGGGCAGCGGCAGCCCCAGCATTTT. Amino acid sequence: CASSTGQRQPQHF.

J is TRBJ1-1 and V is TRBV4-3; TRBD1 is a possible D gene (5 bases). Trimming took off 0 bases at V and 1 base at J, with 6 bases between the two ends. The CDR3 extends over 14 amino acids. The V gene's germline CDR1 is LGHNA and CDR2 YSLEER. CDR3 loop: CASSQDQGNTEAFF. The CDR3, as DNA: TGCGCCAGCAGCCAAGATCAGGGGAACACTGAAGCTTTCTTT.

V usage is TRBV5-4 and J usage is TRBJ2-1, with D perhaps matching TRBD2 (7 bases). The CDR3 spans 15 residues. CDR1 and CDR2 from the germline V gene are SGHNT and YYREEE (reference sequence). Between the trimmed V and J ends, which lost 4 bases and 4 bases, there was a span of 15 bases. CDR3 DNA: TGTGCCAGCAGCACCGAGAGGGGGGGTTACAATGAGCAGTTCTTC. Protein: CASSTERGGYNEQFF. Full variable domain (outside the CDR3, taken from reference TRBV5-4 and TRBJ2-1): ETGVTQSPTHLIKTRGQQVTLRCSSQSGHNTVSWYQQALGQGPQFIFQYYREEENGRGNFPPRFSGLQFPNYSSELNVNALELDDSALYLCASSTERGGYNEQFFGPGTRLTVL.

This chain connects TRBV6-1 to TRBJ1-1; D is uncertain. In germline, CDR1 is MNHNS, CDR2 SASEGT. The V end lost 3 bases, the J end lost 7 bases, and 12 bases lay between the germline ends. This CDR3 region has 13 residues. This chain's CDR3 is CASSEIGAVEAFF. The DNA for the CDR3 is TGTGCCAGCAGTGAGATTGGAGCCGTTGAAGCTTTCTTT.